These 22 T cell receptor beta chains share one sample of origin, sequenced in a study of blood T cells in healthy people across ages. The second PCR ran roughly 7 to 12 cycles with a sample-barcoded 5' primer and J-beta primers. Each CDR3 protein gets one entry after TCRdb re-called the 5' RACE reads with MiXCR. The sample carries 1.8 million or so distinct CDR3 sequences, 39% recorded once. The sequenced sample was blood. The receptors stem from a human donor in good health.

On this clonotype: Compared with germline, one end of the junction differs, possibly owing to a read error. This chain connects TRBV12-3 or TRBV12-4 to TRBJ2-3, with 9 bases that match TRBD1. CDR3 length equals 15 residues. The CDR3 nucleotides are TGTGCCAGCAAGGACAGGGGACGAGGAGCAGATACGGAGTATTTT. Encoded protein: CASKDRGRGADTEYF.

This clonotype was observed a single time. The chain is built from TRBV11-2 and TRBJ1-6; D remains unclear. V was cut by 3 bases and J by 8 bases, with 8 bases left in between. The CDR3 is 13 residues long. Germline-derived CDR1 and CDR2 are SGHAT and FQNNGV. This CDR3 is CASSLQWDSPLHF. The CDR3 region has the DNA TGTGCCAGCAGCTTGCAATGGGATTCACCCCTCCACTTT.

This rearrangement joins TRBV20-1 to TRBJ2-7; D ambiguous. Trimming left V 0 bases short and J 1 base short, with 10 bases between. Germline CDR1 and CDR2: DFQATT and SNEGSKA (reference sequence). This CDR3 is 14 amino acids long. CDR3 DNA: TGCAGTGCTAGAGATGGGCAGTATTCCTACGAGCAGTACTTC. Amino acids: CSARDGQYSYEQYF.

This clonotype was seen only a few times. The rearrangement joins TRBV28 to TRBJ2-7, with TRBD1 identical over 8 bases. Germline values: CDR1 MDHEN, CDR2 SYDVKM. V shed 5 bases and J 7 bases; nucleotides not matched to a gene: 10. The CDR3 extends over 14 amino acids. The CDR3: CASSVTGDGWEQYF. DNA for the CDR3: TGTGCCAGCAGTGTGACAGGGGACGGTTGGGAGCAGTACTTC.

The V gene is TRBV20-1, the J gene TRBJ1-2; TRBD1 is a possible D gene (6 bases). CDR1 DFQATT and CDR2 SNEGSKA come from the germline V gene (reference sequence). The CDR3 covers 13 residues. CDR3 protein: CRLRDGGREGYTF. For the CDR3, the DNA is TGCCGGCTACGGGATGGGGGGCGTGAGGGCTACACCTTC.

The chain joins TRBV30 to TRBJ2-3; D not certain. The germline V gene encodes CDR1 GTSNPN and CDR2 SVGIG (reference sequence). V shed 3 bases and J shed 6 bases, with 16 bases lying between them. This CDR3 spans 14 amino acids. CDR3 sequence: CAWRSSPQADTQYF. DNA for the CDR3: TGTGCCTGGAGATCCTCCCCCCAAGCGGATACGCAGTATTTT.

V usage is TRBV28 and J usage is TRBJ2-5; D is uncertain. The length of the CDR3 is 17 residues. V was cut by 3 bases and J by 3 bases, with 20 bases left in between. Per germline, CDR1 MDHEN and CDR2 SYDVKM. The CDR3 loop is CASSFRVLSTIKETQYF. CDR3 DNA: TGTGCCAGCAGTTTTAGAGTCCTCAGCACAATAAAAGAGACCCAGTACTTC.

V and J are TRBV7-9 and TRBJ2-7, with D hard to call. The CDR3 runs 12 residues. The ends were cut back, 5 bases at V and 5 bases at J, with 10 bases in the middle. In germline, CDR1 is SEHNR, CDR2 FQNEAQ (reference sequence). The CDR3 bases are TGTGCCAGCAGCCAACTACAAGACGAGCAGTACTTC. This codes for CASSQLQDEQYF.

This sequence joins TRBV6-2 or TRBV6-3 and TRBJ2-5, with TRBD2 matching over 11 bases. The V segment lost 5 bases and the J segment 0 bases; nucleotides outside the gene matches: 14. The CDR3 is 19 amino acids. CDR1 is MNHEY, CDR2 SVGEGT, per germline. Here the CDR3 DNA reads TGTGCCAGCAGTCCTACTAGCGGGGGCGCCCCCGAGTACCAAGAGACCCAGTACTTC. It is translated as CASSPTSGGAPEYQETQYF.

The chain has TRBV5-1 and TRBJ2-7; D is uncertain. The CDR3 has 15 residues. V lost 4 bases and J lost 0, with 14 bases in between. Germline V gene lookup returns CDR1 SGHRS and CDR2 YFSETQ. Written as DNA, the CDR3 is TGCGCCAGCAGCCCCTACCCAGAAAGCTCCTACGAGCAGTACTTC. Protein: CASSPYPESSYEQYF.

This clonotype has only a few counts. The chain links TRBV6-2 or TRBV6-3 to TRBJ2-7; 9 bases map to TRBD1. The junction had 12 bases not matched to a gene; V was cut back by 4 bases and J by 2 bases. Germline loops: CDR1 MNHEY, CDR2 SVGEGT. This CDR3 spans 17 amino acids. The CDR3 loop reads CASSSTPGTGRTYEQYF. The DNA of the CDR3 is TGTGCCAGCAGTTCAACACCCGGGACAGGGAGGACCTACGAGCAGTACTTC.

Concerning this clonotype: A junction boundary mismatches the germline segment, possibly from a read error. CDR3 coding DNA: TGTGCCGGCAGCCAAGGGGCAGCCACAGATACGCAGTATTTT. It is translated as CAGSQGAATDTQYF. The gene calls are TRBV7-3 and TRBJ2-3; D may be TRBD1 (5 bases). The V gene's germline CDR1 is SGHTA and CDR2 FQGTGA. CDR3 length: 14 residues.

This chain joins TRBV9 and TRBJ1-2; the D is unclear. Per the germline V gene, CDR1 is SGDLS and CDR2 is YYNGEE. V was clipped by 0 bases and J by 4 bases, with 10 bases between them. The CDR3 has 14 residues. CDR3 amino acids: CASSVGQTLYGYTF. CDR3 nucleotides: TGTGCCAGCAGCGTAGGGCAGACCCTCTATGGCTACACCTTC.

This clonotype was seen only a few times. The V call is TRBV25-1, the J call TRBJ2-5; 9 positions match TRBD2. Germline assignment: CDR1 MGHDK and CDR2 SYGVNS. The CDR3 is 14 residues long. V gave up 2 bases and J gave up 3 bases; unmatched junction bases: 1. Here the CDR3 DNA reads TGTGCCAGCAGTGAAGAGCGGGGGGAAGAGACCCAGTACTTC. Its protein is CASSEERGEETQYF.

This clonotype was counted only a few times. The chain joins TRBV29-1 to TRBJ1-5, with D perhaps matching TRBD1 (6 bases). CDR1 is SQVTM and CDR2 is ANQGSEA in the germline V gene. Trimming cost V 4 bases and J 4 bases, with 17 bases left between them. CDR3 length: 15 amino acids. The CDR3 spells CSVAENARGNQPQHF. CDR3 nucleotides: TGCAGCGTTGCCGAAAACGCTAGGGGGAATCAGCCCCAGCATTTT. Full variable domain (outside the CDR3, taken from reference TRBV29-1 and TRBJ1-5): SAVISQKPSRDICQRGTSLTIQCQVDSQVTMMFWYRQQPGQSLTLIATANQGSEATYESGFVIDKFPISRPNLTFSTLTVSNMSPEDSSIYLCSVAENARGNQPQHFGDGTRLSIL.

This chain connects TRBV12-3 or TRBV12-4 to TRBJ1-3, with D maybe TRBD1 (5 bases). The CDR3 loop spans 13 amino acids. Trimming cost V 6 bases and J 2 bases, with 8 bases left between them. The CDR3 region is CASRLTAGNTIYF. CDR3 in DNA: TGTGCCAGCAGGTTGACAGCTGGAAACACCATATATTTT.

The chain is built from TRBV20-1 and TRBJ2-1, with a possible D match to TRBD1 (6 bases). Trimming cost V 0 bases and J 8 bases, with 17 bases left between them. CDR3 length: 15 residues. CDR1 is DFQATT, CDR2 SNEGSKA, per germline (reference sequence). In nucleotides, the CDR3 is TGCAGTGCTAGAGAGGTCAGGGGAAAGGGGGATGAGCAGTTCTTC. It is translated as CSAREVRGKGDEQFF.

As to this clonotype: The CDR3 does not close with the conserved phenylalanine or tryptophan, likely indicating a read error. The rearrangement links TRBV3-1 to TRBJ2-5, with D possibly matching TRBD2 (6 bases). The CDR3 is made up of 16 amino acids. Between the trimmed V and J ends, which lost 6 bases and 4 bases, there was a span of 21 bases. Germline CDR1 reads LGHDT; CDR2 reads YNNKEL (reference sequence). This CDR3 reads CASSPGVAELRETQYC. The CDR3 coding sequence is TGTGCCAGCAGTCCCGGTGTAGCGGAACTCCGAGAGACCCAGTACTGC.

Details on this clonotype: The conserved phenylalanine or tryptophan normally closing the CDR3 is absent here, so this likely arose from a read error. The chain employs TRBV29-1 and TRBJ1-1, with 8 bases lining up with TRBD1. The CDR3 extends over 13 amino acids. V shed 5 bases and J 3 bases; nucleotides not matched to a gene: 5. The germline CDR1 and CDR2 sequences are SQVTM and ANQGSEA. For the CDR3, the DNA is TGCAGCGTTAGGACAGGGTTGGACACTGAAGCTTTCTTG. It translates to CSVRTGLDTEAFL.

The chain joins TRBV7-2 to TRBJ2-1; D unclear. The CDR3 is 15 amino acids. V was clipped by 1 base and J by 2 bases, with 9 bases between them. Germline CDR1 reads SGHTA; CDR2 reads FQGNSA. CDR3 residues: CASSLVSTTYNEQFF. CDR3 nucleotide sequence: TGTGCCAGCAGCTTAGTGTCCACTACCTACAATGAGCAGTTCTTC.

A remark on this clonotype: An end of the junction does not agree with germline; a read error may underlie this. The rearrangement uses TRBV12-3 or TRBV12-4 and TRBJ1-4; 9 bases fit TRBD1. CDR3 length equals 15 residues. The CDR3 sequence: CASRRTGENNEKPFF. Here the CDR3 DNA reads TGTGCCAGCAGACGGACAGGGGAGAATAATGAAAAACCGTTTTTT.

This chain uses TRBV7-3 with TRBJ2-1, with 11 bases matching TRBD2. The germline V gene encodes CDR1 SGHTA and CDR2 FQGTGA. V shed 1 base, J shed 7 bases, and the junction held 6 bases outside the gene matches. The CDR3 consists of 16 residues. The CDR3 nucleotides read TGTGCCAGCAGCTTAAGGGTAGCGGGGGGGCTTAATGAGCAGTTCTTC. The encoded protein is CASSLRVAGGLNEQFF.